This TCR beta chain was recovered during a study of blood T cell repertoires in COVID-19. The overall study: Samples taken during acute and convalescent COVID-19 were collected in the United States, Italy and Spain. PBMCs, B-cell-depleted T cells, or T cells were the source of the cDNA or gDNA that made up the material.

As processed by the authors: Amplification of reference gene primers provided the estimated nucleated cell counts. Profiled with immunoSEQ multiplex PCR; TCRdb holds only in-frame clones, not every one. Clone size and V and J calls were adopted from that table, with D and trimming inferred from the DNA. This sample carries about 44,000 clones, 92% of them seen once, and the ten largest clones take about 12%. The CDR3 contains 15 residues. Trimming removed 1 base from V and 1 base from J, with 8 bases in between. Germline V gene lookup returns CDR1 SGHNT and CDR2 YYREEE (reference sequence). The specimen sequenced was peripheral blood. The gene calls are TRBV5-4 and TRBJ2-2; D remains ambiguous. The receptor's source is a human donor in a cohort sampled during active COVID-19. The CDR3 region is CASSLSGLNTGELFF. CDR3 nucleotides: TGTGCCAGCAGCTTGTCCGGGTTGAACACCGGGGAGCTGTTTTTT.